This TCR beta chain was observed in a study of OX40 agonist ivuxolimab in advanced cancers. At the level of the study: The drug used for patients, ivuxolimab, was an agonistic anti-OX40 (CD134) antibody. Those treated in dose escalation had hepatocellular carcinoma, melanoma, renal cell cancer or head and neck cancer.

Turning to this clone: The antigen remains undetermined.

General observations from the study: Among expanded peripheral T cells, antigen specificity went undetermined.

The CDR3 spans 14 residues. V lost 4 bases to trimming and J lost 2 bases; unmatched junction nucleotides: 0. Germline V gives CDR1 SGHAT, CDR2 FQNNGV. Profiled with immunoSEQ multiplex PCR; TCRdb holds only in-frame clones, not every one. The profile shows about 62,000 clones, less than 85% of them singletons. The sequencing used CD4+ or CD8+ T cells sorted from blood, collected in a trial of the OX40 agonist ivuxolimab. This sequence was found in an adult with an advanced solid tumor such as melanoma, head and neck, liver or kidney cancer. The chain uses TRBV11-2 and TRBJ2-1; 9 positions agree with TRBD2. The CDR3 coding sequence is TGTGCCAGCAGCTGGACTAGCGCCTACAATGAGCAGTTCTTC. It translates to CASSWTSAYNEQFF.